These T cell receptor beta chains were read from a single sample in a study of shared clonotypes between healthy human individuals. The repertoire was sequenced with immunoSEQ multiplex PCR; TCRdb's copy has only in-frame clones and lacks some. The sample lists 900,000 to 1,200,000 clones, 70% to 80% occurring once. The sample comprised memory CD4+ T cells from PBMCs. The receptors here all came from a man between 18 and 35 years old in good health. Some clones in this sample may be carry-over from other donors' samples. The conserved cysteine and the conserved F or W are not part of the CDR3 here.

V gene	J gene	CDR3 length	CDR3 protein
TRBV6-1	TRBJ2-5	12	ASSFRTGVETQY
TRBV4-1	TRBJ1-2	13	ASSQETRGGFGYT
TRBV5-4	TRBJ1-4	13	ASSLVGPRSEKLF
TRBV5-1	TRBJ2-6	13	ASSERQGRANVLT
TRBV30	TRBJ2-4	11	AWRQQGGDIQY
TRBV7-9	TRBJ2-5	14	ASSLRASGTLETQY
TRBV7-2	TRBJ2-1	10	ASSPQGAEQF
TRBV5-5	TRBJ2-5	11	ASTRSAQETQY
TRBV28	TRBJ2-4	12	ASSPPAMKNIQY
TRBV2	TRBJ2-1	13	ASSRTSGTHNEQF
TRBV11-3	TRBJ2-1	15	ASSPGEWGGSRPEQF
TRBV10-3	TRBJ1-5	10	AVRDSNQPQH
TRBV5-1	TRBJ2-1	13	ASSLWTNLYNEQF
TRBV11-1	TRBJ2-2	12	ASSIIRVPGELF
TRBV27	TRBJ2-5	13	ASSLTSGLVETQY
TRBV7-3	TRBJ2-2	11	ASSVRGAGELF
TRBV7-2	TRBJ2-5	13	ASSSRWGGRETQY
TRBV9	TRBJ1-1	12	ASSLDPGSTEAF
TRBV5-1	TRBJ2-2	11	ASSPRSAGELF
TRBV28	TRBJ1-5	13	ASLTGVVSNQPQH
TRBV6-6	TRBJ2-3	12	ASNGGSRTDTQY
TRBV7-2	TRBJ2-3	14	ASSLMPPGATDTQY
TRBV5-6	TRBJ1-3	13	ASSAPGGTANTIY
TRBV6-5	TRBJ2-5	10	ASSYGSETQY
TRBV30	TRBJ2-2	10	AWREETGELF
TRBV7-9	TRBJ1-4	13	ASSYSGGRREKLF
TRBV7-3	TRBJ2-5	11	ASSLAQAEAQY
TRBV4-3	TRBJ2-1	10	ASSRPLAEQF
TRBV5-6	TRBJ1-1	13	ASSTGQGAVYAAF
TRBV6-1	TRBJ2-5	13	ASSEFGRGQETQY
TRBV4-3	TRBJ2-7	13	ASSLRQGRTYEQY
TRBV2	TRBJ1-1	12	ASSESQGATEAF
TRBV6-5	TRBJ1-4	13	ASSKTGGTNEKLF
TRBV4-1	TRBJ2-7	11	ASSQLPAYEQY
TRBV7-2	TRBJ2-1	17	ASSLGARGRRDSYNEQF
TRBV28	TRBJ2-7	13	ASSLRGSNSYEQY
TRBV7-3	TRBJ2-5	11	ASSLVREETQY
TRBV5-1	TRBJ1-1	13	ASSLEGTGNTEAF
TRBV2	TRBJ2-6	13	ASSRQISGANVLT
TRBV5-4	TRBJ1-1	14	ASSLALGGLDTEAF
TRBV21-1	TRBJ2-2	13	ASSKSVRATGELF
TRBV2	TRBJ2-5	10	ASSDRQETQY
TRBV25-1	TRBJ2-3	12	ASSEGSSTDTQY
TRBV7-9	TRBJ2-1	11	ATRDRNNNEQF
TRBV15	TRBJ1-5	13	ATSMTRDRGQPQH
TRBV27	TRBJ2-7	15	ASSLSNVGSDGYEQY
TRBV5-1	TRBJ2-1	13	ASSLAGTTYHEQF
TRBV6-6	TRBJ2-3	12	ASSYSFGTDTQY
TRBV9	TRBJ2-7	12	ASSVGGSSYEQY
TRBV5-1	TRBJ2-7	14	ASSLGTSGRTYEQY
TRBV9	TRBJ2-4	11	ASSVDAGDIQY
TRBV20-1	TRBJ2-1	9	SYPGYNEQF
TRBV9	TRBJ2-3	12	ASSVRQDTDTQY
TRBV5-1	TRBJ2-3	10	ASSLTRDTQY
TRBV7-2	TRBJ2-1	12	ASSDTPVYNEQF
TRBV18	TRBJ2-6	12	ASSPQQEGHVLT